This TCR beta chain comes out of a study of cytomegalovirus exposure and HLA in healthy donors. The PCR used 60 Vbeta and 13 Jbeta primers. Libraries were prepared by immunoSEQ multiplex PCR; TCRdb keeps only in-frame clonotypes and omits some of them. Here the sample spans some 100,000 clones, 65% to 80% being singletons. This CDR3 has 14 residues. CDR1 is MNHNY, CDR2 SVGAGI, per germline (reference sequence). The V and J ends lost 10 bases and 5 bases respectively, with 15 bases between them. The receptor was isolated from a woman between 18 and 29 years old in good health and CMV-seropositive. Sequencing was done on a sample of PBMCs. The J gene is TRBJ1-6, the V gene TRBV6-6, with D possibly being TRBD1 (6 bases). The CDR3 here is CANKEGGDNSPLHF. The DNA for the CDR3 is TGTGCCAACAAGGAGGGGGGGGATAATTCACCCCTCCACTTT.